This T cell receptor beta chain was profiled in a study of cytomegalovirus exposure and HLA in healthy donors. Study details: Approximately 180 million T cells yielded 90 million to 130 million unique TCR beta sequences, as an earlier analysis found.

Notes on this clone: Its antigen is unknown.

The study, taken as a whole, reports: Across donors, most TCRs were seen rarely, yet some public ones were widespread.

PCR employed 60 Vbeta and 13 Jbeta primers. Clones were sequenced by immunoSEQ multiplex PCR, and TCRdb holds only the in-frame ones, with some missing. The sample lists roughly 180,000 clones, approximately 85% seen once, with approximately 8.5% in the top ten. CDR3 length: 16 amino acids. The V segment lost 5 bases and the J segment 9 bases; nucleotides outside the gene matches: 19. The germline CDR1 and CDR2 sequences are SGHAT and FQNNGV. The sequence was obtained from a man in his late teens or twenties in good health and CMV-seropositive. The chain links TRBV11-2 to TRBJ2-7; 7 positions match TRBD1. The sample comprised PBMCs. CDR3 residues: CASSLPLRAGGSRQYF. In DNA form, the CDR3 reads TGTGCCAGCAGCCTCCCCCTAAGGGCAGGGGGAAGTCGGCAGTACTTC. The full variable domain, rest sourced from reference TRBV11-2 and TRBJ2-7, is EAGVAQSPRYKIIEKRQSVAFWCNPISGHATLYWYQQILGQGPKLLIQFQNNGVVDDSQLPKDRFSAERLKGVDSTLKIQPAKLEDSAVYLCASSLPLRAGGSRQYFGPGTRLTVT.